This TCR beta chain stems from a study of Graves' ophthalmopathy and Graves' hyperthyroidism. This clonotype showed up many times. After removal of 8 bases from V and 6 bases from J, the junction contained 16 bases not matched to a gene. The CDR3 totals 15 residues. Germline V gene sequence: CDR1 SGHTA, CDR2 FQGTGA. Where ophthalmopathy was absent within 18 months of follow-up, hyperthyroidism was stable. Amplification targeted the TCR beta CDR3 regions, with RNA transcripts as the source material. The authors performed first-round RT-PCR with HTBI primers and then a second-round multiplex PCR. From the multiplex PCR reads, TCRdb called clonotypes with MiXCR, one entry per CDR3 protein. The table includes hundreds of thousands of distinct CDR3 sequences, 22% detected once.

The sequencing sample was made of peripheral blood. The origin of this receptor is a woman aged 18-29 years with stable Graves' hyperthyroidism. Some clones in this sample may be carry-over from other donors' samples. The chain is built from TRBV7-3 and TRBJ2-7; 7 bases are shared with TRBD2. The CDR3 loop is CASFPPGGRAGEQYF. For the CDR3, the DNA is TGTGCCAGCTTCCCCCCTGGAGGGAGGGCCGGCGAGCAGTACTTC.